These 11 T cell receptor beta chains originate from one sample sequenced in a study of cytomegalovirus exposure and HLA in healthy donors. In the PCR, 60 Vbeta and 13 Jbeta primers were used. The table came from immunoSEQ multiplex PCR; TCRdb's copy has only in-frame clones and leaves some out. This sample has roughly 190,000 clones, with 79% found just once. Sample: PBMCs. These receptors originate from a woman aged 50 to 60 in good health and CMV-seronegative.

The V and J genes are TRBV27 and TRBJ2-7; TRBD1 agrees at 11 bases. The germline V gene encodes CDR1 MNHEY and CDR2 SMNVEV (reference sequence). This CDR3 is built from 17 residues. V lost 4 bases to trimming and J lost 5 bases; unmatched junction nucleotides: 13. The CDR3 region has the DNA TGTGCCAGCAGTTCCCCGCGCCGGGACAGGGGGAGGCACGAGCAGTACTTC. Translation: CASSSPRRDRGRHEQYF.

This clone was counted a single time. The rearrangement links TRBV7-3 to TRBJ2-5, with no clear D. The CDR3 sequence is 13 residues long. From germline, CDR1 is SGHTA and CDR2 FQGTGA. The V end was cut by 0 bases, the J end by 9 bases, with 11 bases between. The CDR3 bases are TGTGCCAGCAGCTTAACTGAACTCACCCCCCAGTACTTC. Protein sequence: CASSLTELTPQYF.

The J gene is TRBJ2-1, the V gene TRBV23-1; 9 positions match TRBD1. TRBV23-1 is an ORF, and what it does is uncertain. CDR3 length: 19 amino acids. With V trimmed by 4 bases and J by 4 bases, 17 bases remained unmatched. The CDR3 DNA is TGCGCCAGCAGTCTTTCGGACAGGGGCTCCCGGGAGGTTTACAATGAGCAGTTCTTC. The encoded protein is CASSLSDRGSREVYNEQFF.

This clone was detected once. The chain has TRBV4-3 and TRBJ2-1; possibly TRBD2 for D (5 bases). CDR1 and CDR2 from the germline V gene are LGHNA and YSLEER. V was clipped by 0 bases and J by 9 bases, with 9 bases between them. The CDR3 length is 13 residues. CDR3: CASSQDFGVEQFF. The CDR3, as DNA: TGCGCCAGCAGCCAAGATTTCGGGGTTGAGCAGTTCTTC.

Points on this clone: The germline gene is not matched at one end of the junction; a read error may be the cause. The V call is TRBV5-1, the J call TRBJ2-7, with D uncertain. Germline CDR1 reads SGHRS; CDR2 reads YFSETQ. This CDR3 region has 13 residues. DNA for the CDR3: TGCGCCAGCAGCTTGGAAAGCTCCTACGAGCGGTACTTC. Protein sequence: CASSLESSYERYF.

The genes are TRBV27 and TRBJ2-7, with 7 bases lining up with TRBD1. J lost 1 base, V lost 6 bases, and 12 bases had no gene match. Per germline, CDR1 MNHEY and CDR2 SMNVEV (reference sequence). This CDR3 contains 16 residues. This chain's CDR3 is CASRGNRGQRSYEQYF. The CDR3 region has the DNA TGTGCCAGCAGGGGGAACAGGGGACAGAGATCCTACGAGCAGTACTTC.

CDR3: CASSRGGQGDSYEQYF. CDR3 DNA sequence: TGCGCCAGCAGCCGGGGAGGACAGGGAGACTCCTACGAGCAGTACTTC. This sequence joins TRBV5-1 and TRBJ2-7; 8 nucleotides line up with TRBD1. This CDR3 is 16 amino acids long. The J segment lost 0 bases and the V segment lost 4 bases, leaving 9 bases of the junction unmatched. Germline-derived CDR1 and CDR2 are SGHRS and YFSETQ.

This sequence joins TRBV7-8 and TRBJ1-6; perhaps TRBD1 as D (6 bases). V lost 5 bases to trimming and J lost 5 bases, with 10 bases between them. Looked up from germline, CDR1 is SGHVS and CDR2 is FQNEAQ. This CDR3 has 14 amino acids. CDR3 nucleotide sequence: TGTGCCAGCAGCCCCCAGGGGAATAATTCACCCCTCCACTTT. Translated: CASSPQGNNSPLHF.

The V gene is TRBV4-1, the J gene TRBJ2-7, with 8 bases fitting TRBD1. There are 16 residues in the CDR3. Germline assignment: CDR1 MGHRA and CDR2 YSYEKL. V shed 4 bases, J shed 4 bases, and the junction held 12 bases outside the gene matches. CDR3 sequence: CASSRQGPGFSYEQYF. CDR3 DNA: TGCGCCAGCAGCCGACAGGGGCCCGGGTTCTCATACGAGCAGTACTTC.

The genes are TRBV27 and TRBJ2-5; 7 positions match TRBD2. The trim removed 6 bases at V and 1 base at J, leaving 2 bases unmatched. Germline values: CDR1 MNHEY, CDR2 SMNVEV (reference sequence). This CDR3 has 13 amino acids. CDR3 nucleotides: TGTGCCAGCAGACTAGCGATCCAAGAGACCCAGTACTTC. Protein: CASRLAIQETQYF.

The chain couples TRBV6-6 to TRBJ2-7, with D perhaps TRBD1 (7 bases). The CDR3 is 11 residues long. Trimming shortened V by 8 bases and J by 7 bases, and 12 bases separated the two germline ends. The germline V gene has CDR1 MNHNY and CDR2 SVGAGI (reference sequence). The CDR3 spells CASHRGLEQYF. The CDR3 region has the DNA TGTGCCAGCCACAGGGGACTTGAGCAGTACTTC.